The 23 T cell receptor beta chains in this list originate from one sample, sequenced in a study of post-analysis software for immune sequencing data. cDNA libraries for TCR beta contained unique molecular identifiers. TCRdb redid the calling of the PCR reads with MiXCR, one entry per CDR3 protein. The sample includes about 770,000 distinct CDR3 sequences, about 45% seen only once; the top ten take around 4.7%. Whole-study results and caveats: Patients used about 5 TRBV segments, including TRBV5-6, TRBV5-1 and TRBV20-1, more often than controls.

No cognate antigen is known for these TCRs. The sample comprised blood. The receptors here all came from a girl aged 10 to 17 with multiple sclerosis.

The rearrangement uses TRBV5-4 and TRBJ2-5; 7 bases fit TRBD2. This CDR3 contains 15 residues. Germline CDR1 reads SGHNT; CDR2 reads YYREEE (reference sequence). After removal of 1 base from V and 5 bases from J, the junction contained 8 bases not matched to a gene. The CDR3 coding sequence is TGTGCCAGCAGCTTGTTGACGGGAGGAATGGAGACCCAGTACTTC. Its protein is CASSLLTGGMETQYF.

The rearrangement uses TRBV5-1 and TRBJ2-7; 8 positions match TRBD2. This CDR3 spans 15 amino acids. Trimming removed 0 bases from V and 5 bases from J; junction bases left unmatched: 7. In germline, CDR1 is SGHRS, CDR2 YFSETQ. This chain's CDR3 is CASSLEVAGMHEQYF. The CDR3 DNA reads as TGCGCCAGCAGCTTGGAAGTAGCGGGAATGCACGAGCAGTACTTC.

This clonotype has only a few counts. The V call is TRBV6-5, the J call TRBJ2-1; D uncertain. Germline V gene sequence: CDR1 MNHEY, CDR2 SVGAGI. Deletions cut 2 bases from V and 8 bases from J, with 7 bases between. This CDR3 spans 12 amino acids. The CDR3: CASSYGSDEQFF. DNA for the CDR3: TGTGCCAGCAGTTACGGTTCCGATGAGCAGTTCTTC.

The gene calls are TRBV13 and TRBJ1-2; TRBD1 is a possible D gene (5 bases). From germline, CDR1 is PRHDT and CDR2 FYEKMQ (reference sequence). The CDR3 totals 14 residues. Trimming shortened V by 1 base and J by 2 bases, and 8 bases separated the two germline ends. The CDR3 region is CASSLEPGNYGYTF. Here the CDR3 DNA reads TGTGCCAGCAGCTTAGAACCAGGGAACTATGGCTACACCTTC.

This clonotype was counted ten times or more. The chain uses TRBV29-1 and TRBJ2-1, with D possibly TRBD2 on 6 matching bases. The germline gives CDR1 SQVTM, CDR2 ANQGSEA. V was shortened by 5 bases and J by 5 bases, with 16 bases between the two germline ends. The CDR3 spans 14 residues. CDR3 sequence: CSVRRGTGHNEQFF. For the CDR3, the DNA is TGCAGCGTTCGACGGGGGACGGGACACAATGAGCAGTTCTTC.

This clonotype came up a few times. This chain joins TRBV2 and TRBJ1-2, with a weak D call TRBD1 (5 bases). CDR1 SNHLY and CDR2 FYNNEI come from the germline V gene. This CDR3 spans 14 amino acids. The V gene lost 3 bases and the J gene lost 4 bases, with 12 bases spanning the gap. The CDR3 reads CASSEGGTPYGYTF. In DNA, the CDR3 is TGTGCCAGCAGTGAGGGAGGGACCCCCTATGGCTACACCTTC. Looking up the rest from reference TRBV2 and TRBJ1-2 gives the full variable domain: EPEVTQTPSHQVTQMGQEVILRCVPISNHLYFYWYRQILGQKVEFLVSFYNNEISEKSEIFDDQFSVERPDGSNFTLKIRSTKLEDSAMYFCASSEGGTPYGYTFGSGTRLTVV.

This sequence joins TRBV5-6 and TRBJ2-7; TRBD1 matches 9 bases. Germline V lookup: CDR1 SGHDT, CDR2 YYEEEE. The CDR3 loop spans 15 amino acids. V lost 1 base and J lost 6; bases outside the gene matches: 8. As DNA, the CDR3 is TGTGCCAGCAGCTTGTCCCAGGACAGGGGCCTCGAGCAGTACTTC. Translating gives CASSLSQDRGLEQYF.

This sequence joins TRBV7-6 and TRBJ2-5, with D possibly being TRBD1 (5 bases). The tail of the sequence fits TRBJ2-7 better, so the J call may be wrong. Germline V gene sequence: CDR1 SGHVS, CDR2 FNYEAQ. The CDR3 length is 13 residues. CDR3 amino acids: CASSLATGNEQYF. The CDR3 DNA reads as TGTGCCAGCAGCTTAGCCACAGGCAACGAGCAGTACTTC.

The chain recombines TRBV29-1 with TRBJ1-1; unclear D gene. Per germline, CDR1 SQVTM and CDR2 ANQGSEA. The CDR3 spans 12 residues. V lost 4 bases to trimming and J lost 3 bases, with 9 bases between them. CDR3 amino acids: CSVGPGYTEAFF. CDR3 bases: TGCAGCGTTGGGCCAGGCTACACTGAAGCTTTCTTT. The full variable domain, rest sourced from reference TRBV29-1 and TRBJ1-1, is SAVISQKPSRDICQRGTSLTIQCQVDSQVTMMFWYRQQPGQSLTLIATANQGSEATYESGFVIDKFPISRPNLTFSTLTVSNMSPEDSSIYLCSVGPGYTEAFFGQGTRLTVV.

About this clonotype itself: Sequence at one end of the junction differs from germline and may be a read error. The chain combines TRBV7-8 with TRBJ2-5; 8 bases match TRBD2. The CDR3 extends over 14 amino acids. Germline lookup yields CDR1 SGHVS and CDR2 FQNEAQ. This CDR3 reads CASSVAGTRNEQYF. CDR3 DNA: TGTGCCAGCAGCGTAGCCGGGACTAGGAATGAGCAGTACTTC.

The chain is built from TRBV7-2 and TRBJ2-1, with TRBD1 as a possible D gene (6 bases). V lost 5 bases and J 4 bases, leaving 15 bases between the germline ends. CDR1 and CDR2 (germline): SGHTA, FQGNSA. CDR3 size: 15 residues. CDR3 nucleotides: TGTGCCAGCAGCACCGGCGGACAGAGTTACAATGAGCAGTTCTTC. It codes for CASSTGGQSYNEQFF.

This clonotype occurred a few times. This chain uses TRBV7-9 with TRBJ2-5; the D is unclear. CDR3 length: 13 amino acids. Deletions cut 2 bases from V and 2 bases from J, with 6 bases between. Germline CDR1 SEHNR, CDR2 FQNEAQ (reference sequence). The CDR3 loop is CASSLNPQETQYF. The CDR3 DNA reads as TGTGCCAGCAGCTTAAACCCACAAGAGACCCAGTACTTC. The full variable domain, in which reference TRBV7-9 and TRBJ2-5 provide the parts outside the CDR3, is DTGVSQNPRHKITKRGQNVTFRCDPISEHNRLYWYRQTLGQGPEFLTYFQNEAQLEKSRLLSDRFSAERPKGSFSTLEIQRTEQGDSAMYLCASSLNPQETQYFGPGTRLLVL.

In DNA, the CDR3 is TGTGCCAGCAGCCAAGGTGTAGGGTCTCCCTACAATGAGCAGTTCTTC. This sequence encodes CASSQGVGSPYNEQFF. The rearrangement uses TRBV3-1 and TRBJ2-1; D gene unclear. Trimming took 1 base from V and 2 from J, leaving 12 bases between them. This CDR3 has 16 residues. Germline V lookup: CDR1 LGHDT, CDR2 YNNKEL (reference sequence).

The chain is built from TRBV3-1 and TRBJ1-5, with 8 bases matching TRBD1. Unmatched junction bases numbered 10, after V lost 3 bases and J lost 6 bases. CDR1 and CDR2 from the germline V gene are LGHDT and YNNKEL (reference sequence). The length of the CDR3 is 16 residues. In DNA, the CDR3 is TGTGCCAGCAGCCAGACCGACAGGGGAATGAGTCAGCCCCAGCATTTT. This translates into CASSQTDRGMSQPQHF.

The V and J genes are TRBV5-1 and TRBJ2-5; 14 nucleotides agree with TRBD2. Germline CDR1 is SGHRS and CDR2 is YFSETQ. V shed 3 bases and J 1 base; nucleotides not matched to a gene: 8. This CDR3 is built from 18 residues. This CDR3 is CASSSGLAGGGIQETQYF. The CDR3 DNA follows: TGCGCCAGCAGCTCAGGACTAGCGGGAGGTGGGATCCAAGAGACCCAGTACTTC.

The CDR3 is CASRFTSGRSDTQYF. As DNA, the CDR3 is TGTGCCAGCAGATTTACTAGCGGGAGATCAGATACGCAGTATTTT. The chain has TRBV2 and TRBJ2-3; 11 bases are shared with TRBD2. Losses at the gene ends were 6 bases for V and 4 bases for J; bases not matched to a gene: 6. Germline CDR1 and CDR2: SNHLY and FYNNEI. The CDR3 totals 15 residues.

The chain links TRBV25-1 to TRBJ1-1, with D tentatively TRBD1 (6 bases). The V end was cut by 1 base, the J end by 5 bases, with 14 bases between. The CDR3 spans 15 residues. Germline V lookup: CDR1 MGHDK, CDR2 SYGVNS. CDR3 in DNA: TGTGCCAGCAGTGAATGGGGCAGGGGTAGGACTGAAGCTTTCTTT. It yields the protein CASSEWGRGRTEAFF.

The V gene is TRBV18, the J gene TRBJ2-3; D gene uncertain. The germline V and J ends were trimmed by 2 bases and 0 bases, with 6 bases remaining between them. This CDR3 has 14 amino acids. Germline loops: CDR1 KGHSH, CDR2 LQKENI. The CDR3 reads CASSPKGSTDTQYF. The DNA of the CDR3 is TGTGCCAGCTCACCAAAGGGCAGCACAGATACGCAGTATTTT.

The chain carries TRBV7-9 and TRBJ2-2, with a weak D call TRBD1 (7 bases). The germline CDR1 and CDR2 sequences are SEHNR and FQNEAQ (reference sequence). V lost 5 bases and J 6 bases, leaving 10 bases between the germline ends. CDR3 length: 13 residues. The CDR3 here is CASSPGGSGELFF. The CDR3 DNA is TGTGCCAGCAGCCCAGGGGGGTCCGGGGAGCTGTTTTTT.

As to this clonotype: It may be a read error: a sequence one base away is much more abundant. The chain joins TRBV12-5 to TRBJ2-3; D is unclear. The CDR3 is 15 amino acids. CDR1 and CDR2 from the germline V gene are LGHNT and FRNRAP. The CDR3 is CANGLVTSSTDTQYF. CDR3 sequence (DNA): TGTGCTAATGGTTTGGTAACTTCTAGCACAGATACGCAGTATTTT.

The chain employs TRBV6-2 or TRBV6-3 and TRBJ2-7; the match to TRBD2 covers 11 bases. This CDR3 has 16 residues. Germline-derived CDR1 and CDR2 are MNHEY and SVGEGT. V was clipped by 0 bases and J by 3 bases; unmatched bases: 4. CDR3 protein: CASSYSTSGTGYEQYF. CDR3 bases: TGTGCCAGCAGTTACTCGACTAGCGGGACGGGCTACGAGCAGTACTTC.

The chain links TRBV6-5 to TRBJ2-5; TRBD1 matches at 11 bases. Per the germline V gene, CDR1 is MNHEY and CDR2 is SVGAGI. CDR3 length: 14 amino acids. Trimming cost V 9 bases and J 4 bases; bases outside gene matches: 7. The CDR3: CASRTGGLGETQYF. The CDR3 bases are TGTGCCAGTCGGACAGGGGGCTTGGGAGAGACCCAGTACTTC.

The chain employs TRBV4-2 and TRBJ2-7; D possibly corresponds to TRBD2 (6 bases). Deletions cut 0 bases from V and 5 bases from J, with 14 bases between. CDR1 LGHNA and CDR2 YNFKEQ come from the germline V gene. The CDR3 runs 15 residues. The CDR3 coding sequence is TGTGCCAGCAGCCAAGAACGCGGAGGGCCGGACGAGCAGTACTTC. Protein sequence: CASSQERGGPDEQYF.